This T cell receptor (beta chain) was captured by sequencing in a study of regulatory T cells in long-lasting Graves disease. The time point was: persistent/refractory GD, antithyroid drugs over 5 years with positive TRAb. Preparation of the TCR library used RNA extracted from PBMCs. CDR1 and CDR2 from the germline V gene are MNHNS and SASEGT. V dropped 6 bases and J dropped 8 bases, with 17 bases sitting between them. The CDR3 is 15 amino acids. Through Arm-PCR of CDR3 regions and iRepertoire HTBI primers, TCR beta libraries were built. TCRdb redid the calling of the multiplex PCR reads with MiXCR, one entry per CDR3 protein. Altogether roughly 400,000 distinct CDR3 sequences are present, under 25% being singletons, with the ten largest covering 14%.

Specimen: peripheral blood mononuclear cells (PBMCs), collected when the disease was refractory, from a patient treated with antithyroid drugs. The origin of this receptor is a female donor with Graves disease. The genes are TRBV6-1 and TRBJ1-6; D is ambiguous. Here the CDR3 DNA reads TGTGCCAGCAGCTCGACCCAAAGGTTGGATTCACCCCTCCACTTT. Its translation: CASSSTQRLDSPLHF.